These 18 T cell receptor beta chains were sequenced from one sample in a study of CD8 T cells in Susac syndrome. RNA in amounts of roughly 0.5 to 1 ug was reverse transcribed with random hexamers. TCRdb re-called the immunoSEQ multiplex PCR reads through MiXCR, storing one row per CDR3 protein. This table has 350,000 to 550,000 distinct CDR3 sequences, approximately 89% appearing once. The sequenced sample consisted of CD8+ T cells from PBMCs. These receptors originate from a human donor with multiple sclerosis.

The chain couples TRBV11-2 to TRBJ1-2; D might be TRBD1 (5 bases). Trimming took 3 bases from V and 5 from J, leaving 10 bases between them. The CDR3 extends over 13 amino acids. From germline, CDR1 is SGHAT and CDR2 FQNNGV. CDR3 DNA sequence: TGTGCCAGCAGCTTCGCCACAGGATATGGCTACACCTTC. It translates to CASSFATGYGYTF.

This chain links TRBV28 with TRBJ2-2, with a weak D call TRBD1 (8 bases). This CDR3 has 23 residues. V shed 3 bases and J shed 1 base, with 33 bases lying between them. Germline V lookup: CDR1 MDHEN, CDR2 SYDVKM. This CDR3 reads CASSFALGTGGASGQENTGELFF. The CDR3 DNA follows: TGTGCCAGCAGTTTTGCTCTCGGGACAGGCGGGGCTAGCGGACAAGAGAACACCGGGGAGCTGTTTTTT.

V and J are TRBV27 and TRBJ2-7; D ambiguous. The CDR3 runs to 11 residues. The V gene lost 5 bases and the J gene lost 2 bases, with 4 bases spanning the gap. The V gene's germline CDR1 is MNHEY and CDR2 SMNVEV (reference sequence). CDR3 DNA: TGTGCCAGCAGTATTACCTACGAGCAGTACTTC. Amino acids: CASSITYEQYF.

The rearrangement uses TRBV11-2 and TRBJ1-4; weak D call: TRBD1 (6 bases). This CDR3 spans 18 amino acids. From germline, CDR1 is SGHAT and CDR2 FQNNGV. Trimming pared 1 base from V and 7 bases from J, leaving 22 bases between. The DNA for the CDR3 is TGTGCCAGCAGCTTAGTACTGACTACCTACAAAGGGGGTGAAAAACTGTTTTTT. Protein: CASSLVLTTYKGGEKLFF. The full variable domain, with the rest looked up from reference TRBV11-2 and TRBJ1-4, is EAGVAQSPRYKIIEKRQSVAFWCNPISGHATLYWYQQILGQGPKLLIQFQNNGVVDDSQLPKDRFSAERLKGVDSTLKIQPAKLEDSAVYLCASSLVLTTYKGGEKLFFGSGTQLSVL.

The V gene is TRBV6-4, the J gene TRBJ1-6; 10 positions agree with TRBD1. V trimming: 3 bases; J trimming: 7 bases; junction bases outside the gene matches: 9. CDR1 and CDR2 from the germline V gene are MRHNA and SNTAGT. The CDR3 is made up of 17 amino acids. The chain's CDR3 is CASSDRDRGGRNSPLHF. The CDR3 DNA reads TGTGCCAGCAGTGATAGGGACAGGGGAGGACGAAATTCACCCCTCCACTTT.

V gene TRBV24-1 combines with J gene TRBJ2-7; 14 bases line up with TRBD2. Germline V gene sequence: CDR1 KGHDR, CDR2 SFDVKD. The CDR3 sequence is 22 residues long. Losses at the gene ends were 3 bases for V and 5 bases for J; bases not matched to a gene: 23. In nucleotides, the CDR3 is TGTGCCACCAGTGATCGACGGAATGCCGGGACTAGCGGGAGTGAATTGGGCGACGAGCAGTACTTC. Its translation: CATSDRRNAGTSGSELGDEQYF.

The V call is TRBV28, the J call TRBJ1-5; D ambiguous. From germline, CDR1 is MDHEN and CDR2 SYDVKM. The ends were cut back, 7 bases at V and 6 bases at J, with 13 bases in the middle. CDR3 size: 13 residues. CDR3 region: CASTPGGPQPQHF. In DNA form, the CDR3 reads TGTGCCAGCACCCCTGGCGGGCCTCAGCCCCAGCATTTT.

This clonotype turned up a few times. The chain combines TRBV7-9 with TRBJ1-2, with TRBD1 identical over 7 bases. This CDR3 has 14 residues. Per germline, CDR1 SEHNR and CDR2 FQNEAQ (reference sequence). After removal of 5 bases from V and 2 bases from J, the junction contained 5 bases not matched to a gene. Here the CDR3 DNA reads TGTGCCAGCAGCGGGACAGACGGAAACTATGGCTACACCTTC. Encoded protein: CASSGTDGNYGYTF.

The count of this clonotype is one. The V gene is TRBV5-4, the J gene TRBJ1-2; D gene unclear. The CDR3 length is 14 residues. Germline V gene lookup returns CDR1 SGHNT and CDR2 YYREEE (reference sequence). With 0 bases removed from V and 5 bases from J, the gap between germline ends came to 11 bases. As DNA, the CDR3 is TGTGCCAGCAGCTTGGCCGTTTCGGCGTATGGCTACACCTTC. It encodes CASSLAVSAYGYTF.

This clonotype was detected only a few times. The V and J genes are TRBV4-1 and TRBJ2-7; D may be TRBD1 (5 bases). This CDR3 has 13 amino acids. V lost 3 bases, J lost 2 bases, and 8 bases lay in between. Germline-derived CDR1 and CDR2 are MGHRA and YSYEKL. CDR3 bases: TGCGCCAGCAGCCAGGGGCCTCCCTACGAGCAGTACTTC. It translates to CASSQGPPYEQYF.

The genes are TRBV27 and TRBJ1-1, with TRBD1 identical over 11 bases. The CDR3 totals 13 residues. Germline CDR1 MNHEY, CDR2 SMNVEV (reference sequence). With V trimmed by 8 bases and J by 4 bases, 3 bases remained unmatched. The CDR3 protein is CASGGTGGTEAFF. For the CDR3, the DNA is TGTGCCAGCGGGGGGACAGGGGGCACTGAAGCTTTCTTT.

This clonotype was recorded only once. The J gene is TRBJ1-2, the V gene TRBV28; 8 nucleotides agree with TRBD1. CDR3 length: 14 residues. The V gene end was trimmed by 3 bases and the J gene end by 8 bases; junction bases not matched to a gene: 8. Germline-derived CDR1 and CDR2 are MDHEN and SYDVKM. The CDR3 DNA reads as TGTGCCAGCAGTTTTTGGGCCAGGGGGCGAGGCTACACCTTC. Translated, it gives CASSFWARGRGYTF.

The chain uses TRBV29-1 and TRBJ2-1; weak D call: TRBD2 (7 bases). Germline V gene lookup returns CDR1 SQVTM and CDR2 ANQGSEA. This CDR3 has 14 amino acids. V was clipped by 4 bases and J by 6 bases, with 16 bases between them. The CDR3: CSVVRGGGGNEQFF. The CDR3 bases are TGCAGCGTTGTCAGGGGCGGCGGGGGCAATGAGCAGTTCTTC.

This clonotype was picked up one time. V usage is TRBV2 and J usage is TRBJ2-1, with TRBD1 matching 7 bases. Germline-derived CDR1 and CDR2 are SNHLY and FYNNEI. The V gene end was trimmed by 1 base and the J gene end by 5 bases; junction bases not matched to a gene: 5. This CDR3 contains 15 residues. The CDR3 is CASSEDTGVHNEQFF. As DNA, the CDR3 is TGTGCCAGCAGTGAAGATACAGGGGTGCACAATGAGCAGTTCTTC.

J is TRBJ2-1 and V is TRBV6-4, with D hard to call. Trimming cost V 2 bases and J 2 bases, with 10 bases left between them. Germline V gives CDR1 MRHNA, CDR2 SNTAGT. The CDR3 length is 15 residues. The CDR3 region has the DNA TGTGCCAGCAGTGACGGCATTGGTACCTACAATGAGCAGTTCTTC. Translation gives CASSDGIGTYNEQFF.

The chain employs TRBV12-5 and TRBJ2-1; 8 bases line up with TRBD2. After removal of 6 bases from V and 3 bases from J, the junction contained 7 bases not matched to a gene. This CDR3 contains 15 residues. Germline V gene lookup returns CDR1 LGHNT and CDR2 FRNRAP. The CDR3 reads CASGLGTSLYNEQFF. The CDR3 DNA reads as TGTGCTAGTGGACTAGGGACTAGTCTCTACAATGAGCAGTTCTTC.

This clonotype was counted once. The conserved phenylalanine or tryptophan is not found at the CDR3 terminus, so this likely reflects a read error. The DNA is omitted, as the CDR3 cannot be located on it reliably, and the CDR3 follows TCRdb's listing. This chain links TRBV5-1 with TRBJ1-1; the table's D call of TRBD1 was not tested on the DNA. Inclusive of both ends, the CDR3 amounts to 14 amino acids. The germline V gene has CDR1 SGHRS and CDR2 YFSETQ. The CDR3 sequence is CASSLEGTGLEAYL.

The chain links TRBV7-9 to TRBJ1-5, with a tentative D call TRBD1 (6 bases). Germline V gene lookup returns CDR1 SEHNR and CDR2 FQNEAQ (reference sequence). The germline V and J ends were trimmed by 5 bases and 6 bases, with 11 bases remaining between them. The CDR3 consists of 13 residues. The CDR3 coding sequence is TGTGCCAGCAGCCCGGGGGCAGGTCAGCCCCAGCATTTT. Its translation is CASSPGAGQPQHF.